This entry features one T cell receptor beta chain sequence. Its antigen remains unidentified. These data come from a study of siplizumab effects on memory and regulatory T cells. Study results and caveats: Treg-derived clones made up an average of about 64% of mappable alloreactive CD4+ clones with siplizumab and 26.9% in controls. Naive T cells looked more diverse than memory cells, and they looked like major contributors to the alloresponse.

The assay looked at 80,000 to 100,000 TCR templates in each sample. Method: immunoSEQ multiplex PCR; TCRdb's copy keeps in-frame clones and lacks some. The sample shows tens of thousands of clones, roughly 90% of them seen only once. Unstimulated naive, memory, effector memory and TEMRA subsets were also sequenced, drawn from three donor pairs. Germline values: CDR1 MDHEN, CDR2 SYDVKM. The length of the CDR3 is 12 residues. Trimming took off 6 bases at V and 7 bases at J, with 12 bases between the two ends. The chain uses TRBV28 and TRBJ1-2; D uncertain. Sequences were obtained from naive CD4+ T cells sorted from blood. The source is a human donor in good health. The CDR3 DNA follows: TGTGCCAGCAGCCTACCCGACGGTGGCTACACCTTC. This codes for CASSLPDGGYTF.